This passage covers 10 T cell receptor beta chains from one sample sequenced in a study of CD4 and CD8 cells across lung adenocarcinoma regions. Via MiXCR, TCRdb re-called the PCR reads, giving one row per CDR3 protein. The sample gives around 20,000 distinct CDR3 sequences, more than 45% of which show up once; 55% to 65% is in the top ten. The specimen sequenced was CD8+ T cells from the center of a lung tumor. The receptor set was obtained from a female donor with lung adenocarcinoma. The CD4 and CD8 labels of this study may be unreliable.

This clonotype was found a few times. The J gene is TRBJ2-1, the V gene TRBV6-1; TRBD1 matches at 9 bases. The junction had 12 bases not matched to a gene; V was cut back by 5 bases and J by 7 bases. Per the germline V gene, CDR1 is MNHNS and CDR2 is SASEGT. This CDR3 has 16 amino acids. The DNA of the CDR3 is TGTGCCAGCAGTCTTCCTTCCGGGACAGGGCTAAATGAGCAGTTCTTC. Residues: CASSLPSGTGLNEQFF.

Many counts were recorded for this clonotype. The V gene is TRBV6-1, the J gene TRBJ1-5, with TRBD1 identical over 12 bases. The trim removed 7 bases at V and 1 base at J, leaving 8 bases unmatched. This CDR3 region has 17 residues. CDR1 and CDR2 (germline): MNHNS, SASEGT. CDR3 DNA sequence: TGTGCCAGCAAGGGACAGGGGGCAAGGCGAAGCAATCAGCCCCAGCATTTT. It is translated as CASKGQGARRSNQPQHF.

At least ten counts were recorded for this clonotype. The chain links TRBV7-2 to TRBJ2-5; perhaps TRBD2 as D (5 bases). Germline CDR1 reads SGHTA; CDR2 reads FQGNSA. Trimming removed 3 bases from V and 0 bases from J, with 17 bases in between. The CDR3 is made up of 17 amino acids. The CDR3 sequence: CASSFGVAYSYQETQYF. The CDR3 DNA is TGTGCCAGCAGCTTTGGTGTAGCGTATAGCTACCAAGAGACCCAGTACTTC.

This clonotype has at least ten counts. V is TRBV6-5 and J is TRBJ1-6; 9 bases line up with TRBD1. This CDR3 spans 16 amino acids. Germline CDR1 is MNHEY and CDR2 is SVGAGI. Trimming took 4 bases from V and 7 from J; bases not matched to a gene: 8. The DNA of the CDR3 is TGTGCCAGCAGTTCTGGGAGGGGGACAGGGAATTCACCCCTCCACTTT. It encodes CASSSGRGTGNSPLHF.

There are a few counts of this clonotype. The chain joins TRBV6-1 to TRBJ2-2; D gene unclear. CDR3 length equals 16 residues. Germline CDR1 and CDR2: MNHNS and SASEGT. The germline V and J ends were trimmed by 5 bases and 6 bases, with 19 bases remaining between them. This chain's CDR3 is CASSTQAGSRPGELFF. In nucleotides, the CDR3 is TGTGCCAGCAGTACCCAAGCTGGGTCGCGTCCCGGGGAGCTGTTTTTT.

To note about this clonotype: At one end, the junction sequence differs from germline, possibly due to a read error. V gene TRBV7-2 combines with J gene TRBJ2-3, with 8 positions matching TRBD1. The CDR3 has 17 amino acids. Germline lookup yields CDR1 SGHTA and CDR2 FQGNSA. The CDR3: CAIGPEGQGAGTETQFF. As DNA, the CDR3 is TGTGCCATTGGCCCGGAGGGCCAGGGGGCGGGCACAGAGACGCAGTTTTTT.

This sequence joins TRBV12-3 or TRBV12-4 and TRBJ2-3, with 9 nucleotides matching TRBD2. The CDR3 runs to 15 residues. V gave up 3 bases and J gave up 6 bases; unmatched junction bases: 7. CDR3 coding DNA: TGTGCCAGCAGTTTTCCCGCGGGAGGGACGGATACGCAGTATTTT. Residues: CASSFPAGGTDTQYF.

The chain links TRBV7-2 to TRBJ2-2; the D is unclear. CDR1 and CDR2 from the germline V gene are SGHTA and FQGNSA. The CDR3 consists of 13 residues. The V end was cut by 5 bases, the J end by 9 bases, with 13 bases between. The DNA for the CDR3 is TGTGCCAGCAGCCTTTCTCTCCCCCGGGAGCTGTTTTTT. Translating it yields CASSLSLPRELFF.

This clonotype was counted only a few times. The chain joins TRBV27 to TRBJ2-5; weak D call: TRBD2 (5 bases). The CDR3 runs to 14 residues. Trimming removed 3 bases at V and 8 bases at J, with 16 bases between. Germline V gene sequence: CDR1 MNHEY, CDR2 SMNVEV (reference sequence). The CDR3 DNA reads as TGTGCCAGCAGTTTTTCCCGGGGTATGCTTACCCAGTACTTC. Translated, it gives CASSFSRGMLTQYF.

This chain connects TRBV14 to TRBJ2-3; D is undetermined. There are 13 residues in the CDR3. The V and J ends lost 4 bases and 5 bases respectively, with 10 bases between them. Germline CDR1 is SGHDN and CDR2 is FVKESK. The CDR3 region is CASSRRFGDTQYF. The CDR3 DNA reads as TGTGCCAGCAGCCGGCGATTCGGAGATACGCAGTATTTT.